This T cell receptor beta chain came from a study of blood T cell repertoires in COVID-19. This clone has a single count. The method was immunoSEQ multiplex PCR; TCRdb's version includes in-frame clones alone and lacks a portion of them. The sample includes about 320,000 clones, approximately 88% of them seen just once. The germline V gene encodes CDR1 MDHEN and CDR2 SYDVKM. The germline V and J ends were trimmed by 5 bases and 0 bases, with 14 bases remaining between them. The CDR3 is 16 amino acids. The receptor was isolated from a woman younger than 45 with COVID-19, enrolled during active disease. The sample taken for sequencing was peripheral blood. The chain is built from TRBV28 and TRBJ1-5; D is uncertain. This CDR3 reads CASSPRISYSNQPQHF. Here the CDR3 DNA reads TGTGCCAGCAGTCCCAGAATAAGTTATAGCAATCAGCCCCAGCATTTT.